These 2 T cell receptor beta chains were all obtained from the same sample, sequenced in a study of cytomegalovirus exposure and HLA in healthy donors (dated by TCRdb to 2015 to 2018). Library preparation was by the immunoSEQ multiplex PCR assay. For the multiplex PCR, a mixture combining 60 forward primers for TCR Vbeta segments and 13 reverse primers for TCR Jbeta segments was used. TCRdb's version of the immuneACCESS table is confined to in-frame rearrangements and falls short of the full clone set. An unresolved V gene accounts for under half of the shortfall where checked; the remainder is of unknown origin. The sample profile shows 63,000 or so clones; roughly 74% of them were found once. 22% of the sample rests with the top ten. Source material: PBMCs. The receptors stem from a woman in her thirties in good health and CMV-seropositive.

V usage is TRBV6-6 and J usage is TRBJ2-2, with a possible D match to TRBD2 (5 bases). CDR1 MNHNY and CDR2 SVGAGI come from the germline V gene (reference sequence). This CDR3 is 15 amino acids long. V dropped 4 bases and J dropped 3 bases, with 12 bases sitting between them. CDR3 sequence: CASSFLAGDTGELFF. The CDR3 nucleotides read TGTGCCAGCAGTTTTCTAGCTGGGGACACCGGGGAGCTGTTTTTT.

The chain carries TRBV4-2 and TRBJ2-1; D uncertain. Deletions cut 1 base from V and 7 bases from J, with 5 bases between. Per germline, CDR1 LGHNA and CDR2 YNFKEQ. The CDR3 length is 12 residues. The CDR3 nucleotides are TGTGCCAGCAGCCAAGCTCTGAATGAGCAGTTCTTC. It translates to CASSQALNEQFF.